Below are 24 T cell receptor beta chains sequenced from a single sample in a study of low-dose radiotherapy and immunotherapy resistance in tumors. Priming of first-strand cDNA relied on TRAV- and TRBV-specific primers (covering alpha and beta chains). With a V-primer adapter and a constant-region primer, TCRs were amplified for about 20 PCR cycles. TCRdb redid the calling of the reads with MiXCR, one entry per CDR3 protein. The table records fewer than 8,500 distinct CDR3 sequences, about 65% of them present only once. These receptors came from a human donor with advanced metastatic prostate, ovarian, gallbladder or colorectal cancer (not recorded which). This table probably holds off-target reads from a library built for another chain.

This clonotype appeared a single time. The chain employs TRBV12-3 or TRBV12-4 and TRBJ2-1; TRBD2 matches 8 bases. J lost 9 bases, V lost 6 bases, and 16 bases had no gene match. The CDR3 contains 16 residues. The CDR3 DNA sequence: TGTGCCAGCAGCCGACAGGAGCTCGCGGGGGGTGGTGAGCAGTTCTTC. The encoded protein is CASSRQELAGGGEQFF.

CDR3 in amino acids: CASSPWTGNEKLFF. The CDR3 coding sequence is TGTGCCAGCAGCCCCTGGACGGGTAATGAAAAACTGTTTTTT. V gene TRBV6-5 combines with J gene TRBJ1-4; D not certain. The CDR3 is 14 amino acids. Trimming cost V 6 bases and J 4 bases, with 12 bases left between them. Germline V gives CDR1 MNHEY, CDR2 SVGAGI.

This clonotype appeared a single time. The chain combines TRBV15 with TRBJ1-1; D gene uncertain. The CDR3 has 15 amino acids. With 0 bases removed from V and 4 bases from J, the gap between germline ends came to 12 bases. Germline V gives CDR1 LNHNV, CDR2 YYDKDF (reference sequence). The CDR3 bases are TGTGCCACCAGCAGAGATACGGAGGTTAGCACTGAAGCTTTCTTT. Translating it yields CATSRDTEVSTEAFF.

This chain joins TRBV6-2 or TRBV6-3 and TRBJ1-1, with a weak D call TRBD1 (5 bases). Per germline, CDR1 MNHEY and CDR2 SVGEGT. The CDR3 is 15 residues long. V was shortened by 6 bases and J by 1 base, with 15 bases between the two germline ends. Here the CDR3 reads CASSFGGNKNTEAFF. The DNA for the CDR3 is TGTGCCAGCAGCTTCGGGGGGAATAAGAACACTGAAGCTTTCTTT.

The chain has TRBV2 and TRBJ1-5; TRBD1 agrees at 7 bases. Germline V gene sequence: CDR1 SNHLY, CDR2 FYNNEI. The CDR3 contains 14 residues. V shed 6 bases and J 4 bases; nucleotides not matched to a gene: 6. CDR3 protein: CASSNRGSNQPQHF. The DNA for the CDR3 is TGTGCCAGCAGCAACAGGGGCTCAAATCAGCCCCAGCATTTT.

CDR3 coding DNA: TGTGCCAGCAGATCCGGGACAGACTACGAGCAGTACTTC. Protein sequence: CASRSGTDYEQYF. The chain couples TRBV6-1 to TRBJ2-7; 7 positions match TRBD1. Germline CDR1 is MNHNS and CDR2 is SASEGT. After removal of 6 bases from V and 3 bases from J, the junction contained 5 bases not matched to a gene. The CDR3 length is 13 residues.

The V and J genes are TRBV14 and TRBJ1-1, with D hard to call. The CDR3 runs 14 residues. CDR1 and CDR2 (germline): SGHDN, FVKESK. V lost 1 base and J lost 6, with 12 bases in between. Here the CDR3 DNA reads TGTGCCAGCAGCCAAGCCTCGGATAGAGCTGAAGCTTTCTTT. Translating it yields CASSQASDRAEAFF.

The rearrangement links TRBV12-3 or TRBV12-4 to TRBJ1-1; D is ambiguous. With 0 bases removed from V and 3 bases from J, the gap between germline ends came to 5 bases. The CDR3 loop spans 13 amino acids. Here the CDR3 reads CASSLAQHTEAFF. The CDR3 DNA is TGTGCCAGCAGTTTAGCACAGCACACTGAAGCTTTCTTT.

The chain is built from TRBV4-3 and TRBJ2-6; TRBD2 matches 9 bases. CDR3 size: 16 residues. Germline V gene sequence: CDR1 LGHNA, CDR2 YSLEER. With 4 bases clipped from V and 0 bases from J, the junction kept 1 base outside the gene matches. CDR3 in DNA: TGCGCCAGCAGCCTGACTAGCGGCTCTGGGGCCAACGTCCTGACTTTC. Encoded protein: CASSLTSGSGANVLTF.

In this sample, this clonotype turned up a few times. The chain joins TRBV12-3 or TRBV12-4 to TRBJ2-6; D uncertain. There are 15 residues in the CDR3. With 5 bases removed from V and 7 bases from J, the gap between germline ends came to 15 bases. The CDR3 spells CASSPDGLNANVLTF. The CDR3 region has the DNA TGTGCCAGCAGTCCAGACGGCTTGAATGCCAACGTCCTGACTTTC.

The V gene is TRBV4-3, the J gene TRBJ2-3, with D uncertain. The ends were cut back, 0 bases at V and 3 bases at J, with 13 bases in the middle. This CDR3 has 16 residues. The germline gives CDR1 LGHNA, CDR2 YSLEER. CDR3 sequence (DNA): TGCGCCAGCAGCCAAGATCGCAGTAGACCAACAGATACGCAGTATTTT. Its translation: CASSQDRSRPTDTQYF.

The genes are TRBV9 and TRBJ2-7; D perhaps matches TRBD2 (5 bases). V was clipped by 4 bases and J by 0 bases, with 11 bases between them. The CDR3 is made up of 14 amino acids. Germline V CDR1 and CDR2: SGDLS, YYNGEE. CDR3 sequence (DNA): TGTGCCAGCAGCCCATGGACTCACTCCTACGAGCAGTACTTC. Translating gives CASSPWTHSYEQYF. Filled out from reference TRBV9 and TRBJ2-7, the complete variable domain reads DSGVTQTPKHLITATGQRVTLRCSPRSGDLSVYWYQQSLDQGLQFLIQYYNGEERAKGNILERFSAQQFPDLHSELNLSSLELGDSALYFCASSPWTHSYEQYFGPGTRLTVT.

This clonotype occurred a few times. The V gene is TRBV6-2 or TRBV6-3, the J gene TRBJ1-1; the D gene is possibly TRBD1 (5 bases). From germline, CDR1 is MNHEY and CDR2 SVGEGT. The CDR3 length is 13 residues. V shed 10 bases and J shed 1 base, with 13 bases lying between them. CDR3: CAIRAFPNTEAFF. Written as DNA, the CDR3 is TGTGCCATCAGGGCCTTCCCGAACACTGAAGCTTTCTTT.

This clonotype has more than one count but fewer than ten. The rearrangement links TRBV21-1 to TRBJ2-7; the table's D call, TRBD2, has no DNA check behind it. TRBV21-1 is an annotated pseudogene. CDR3 length: 15 residues. Written as DNA, the CDR3 is TGTGCCAGCACCCCGGGGGTAGCGGGGTTATACGAGCAGTACTTC. Amino acids: CASTPGVAGLYEQYF.

This rearrangement joins TRBV28 to TRBJ2-5; possible D gene TRBD1, 6 bases. V lost 5 bases to trimming and J lost 1 base, with 14 bases between them. This CDR3 has 15 amino acids. Germline V gene lookup returns CDR1 MDHEN and CDR2 SYDVKM. The CDR3 DNA sequence: TGTGCCAGCAGTAAGATACAGACAGGCCAAGAGACCCAGTACTTC. It codes for CASSKIQTGQETQYF.

This clonotype showed up just a few times. CDR3 sequence (DNA): TGTGCCAGCAGTGACACTCGCGGGATCGACGAGCAGTACTTC. This translates into CASSDTRGIDEQYF. This chain joins TRBV2 and TRBJ2-7; a weak D match, TRBD2 (6 bases). Germline V gene lookup returns CDR1 SNHLY and CDR2 FYNNEI. V gave up 3 bases and J gave up 5 bases, with 14 bases separating them. The length of the CDR3 is 14 residues. The full variable domain, completed using reference TRBV2 and TRBJ2-7, is EPEVTQTPSHQVTQMGQEVILRCVPISNHLYFYWYRQILGQKVEFLVSFYNNEISEKSEIFDDQFSVERPDGSNFTLKIRSTKLEDSAMYFCASSDTRGIDEQYFGPGTRLTVT.

J is TRBJ1-5 and V is TRBV27; D is uncertain. CDR3 length: 15 amino acids. CDR1 and CDR2 from the germline V gene are MNHEY and SMNVEV (reference sequence). Between the trimmed V and J ends, which lost 10 bases and 1 base, there was a span of 17 bases. CDR3 bases: TGTGCCACCAGCCCCTCCTCTGGGAGCAATCAGCCCCAGCATTTT. Encoded protein: CATSPSSGSNQPQHF.

The chain employs TRBV29-1 and TRBJ2-4; weak D call: TRBD1 (6 bases). CDR1 is SQVTM, CDR2 ANQGSEA, per germline. The CDR3 has 12 amino acids. V lost 7 bases and J lost 4, with 11 bases in between. CDR3 sequence reads: CSGRTVKNIQYF. CDR3 bases: TGCAGCGGAAGGACAGTTAAAAACATTCAGTACTTC.

The V and J genes are TRBV28 and TRBJ2-5, with 7 bases matching TRBD1. Germline CDR1 MDHEN, CDR2 SYDVKM. V shed 6 bases and J 5 bases; nucleotides not matched to a gene: 3. The CDR3 has 12 residues. The CDR3 region is CASRVQGETQYF. In DNA, the CDR3 is TGTGCCAGCAGGGTACAGGGGGAGACCCAGTACTTC.

The chain has TRBV29-1 and TRBJ1-3, with TRBD1 identical over 9 bases. CDR3 length equals 16 residues. Germline CDR1 reads SQVTM; CDR2 reads ANQGSEA. V was clipped by 5 bases and J by 2 bases; unmatched bases: 10. Written as DNA, the CDR3 is TGCAGCGTTCGGACAGGGGCAAGCTCGGCTGGAAACACCATATATTTT. This codes for CSVRTGASSAGNTIYF.

The V and J genes are TRBV7-8 and TRBJ2-1; possible D gene TRBD2, 5 bases. Germline V gene lookup returns CDR1 SGHVS and CDR2 FQNEAQ. This CDR3 has 15 residues. The V and J ends lost 5 bases and 7 bases respectively, with 18 bases between them. The CDR3 sequence is CASSPPPGLGNEQFF. Here the CDR3 DNA reads TGTGCCAGCAGCCCCCCGCCCGGACTGGGGAATGAGCAGTTCTTC.

This clonotype showed up just a few times. One end of the junction varies from germline; a read error may be responsible. The CDR3 nucleotides are TGTGCCAGCACCCCCAAGAGCATAGATACGCAGTATTTT. Residues: CASTPKSIDTQYF. The V gene is TRBV7-3, the J gene TRBJ2-3; the D is unclear. The CDR3 runs to 13 residues. Germline values: CDR1 SGHTA, CDR2 FQGTGA.

The chain employs TRBV5-1 and TRBJ1-1; TRBD1 matches at 10 bases. CDR1 is SGHRS, CDR2 YFSETQ, per germline. After removal of 4 bases from V and 0 bases from J, the junction contained 3 bases not matched to a gene. The CDR3 extends over 15 amino acids. CDR3 DNA sequence: TGCGCCAGCAGCGTGACAGGGGGCGTGAACACTGAAGCTTTCTTT. This translates into CASSVTGGVNTEAFF.

The chain couples TRBV28 to TRBJ2-3, with a tentative D call TRBD2 (5 bases). Germline V gene sequence: CDR1 MDHEN, CDR2 SYDVKM. V shed 8 bases and J shed 3 bases, with 9 bases lying between them. The CDR3 extends over 12 amino acids. The CDR3 region has the DNA TGTGCCAGCCGGGATGGGACAGATACGCAGTATTTT. This codes for CASRDGTDTQYF.